This is a list of T cell receptor beta chains from one sample in a study of blood T cell repertoires in COVID-19. Here immunoSEQ multiplex PCR was the method, and the copy in TCRdb shows in-frame clones only, minus some. The sample lists approximately 49,000 clones, 81% seen once, with about 20% in the top ten. Sequencing was done on a sample of peripheral blood. The receptors here all came from a woman older than 75 with COVID-19, enrolled during active disease. CDR3s include the opening cysteine and the closing phenylalanine or tryptophan. The D gene is left open where the match is weak. Rows may omit the clone size; those that give it use once, few, many or a size class.

J | size | D | V | DNA | CDR3
TRBJ2-5 | - | TRBD1 | TRBV7-9 | TGTGCCAGCAGCTCCGGGGACAGGGGACCACTGGAGACCCAGTACTTC | CASSSGDRGPLETQYF
TRBJ2-1 | - | - | TRBV20-1 | TGCAGTGCTAGTAGGTCGGGCAATGAGCAGTTCTTC | CSASRSGNEQFF
TRBJ2-7 | - | - | TRBV12-5 | TGTGCTAGTGCCTCGGGACTGGTTGGCGAGCAGTACTTC | CASASGLVGEQYF
TRBJ2-3 | - | - | TRBV12-3/TRBV12-4 | TGTGCCAGCAGTTTACGAGTATATACGCAGTATTTT | CASSLRVYTQYF
TRBJ2-1 | - | TRBD1 | TRBV19 | TGTGCCAGTAGTATAGTAGAGTGGAACCGGGACAGGGCCTACAATGAGCAGTTCTTC | CASSIVEWNRDRAYNEQFF
TRBJ2-7 | - | - | TRBV7-9 | TGTGCCAGCAGCGGGGACTCGCGGAGCTCCTACGAGCAGTACTTC | CASSGDSRSSYEQYF
TRBJ2-5 | - | - | TRBV3-1/TRBV3-2 | TGTGCCAGCAGCCAAGATCCTGCGGGATTACCAGGGACCCAGTACTTC | CASSQDPAGLPGTQYF
TRBJ1-3 | - | - | TRBV29-1 | TGCAGCGTTGAAAGAGTTGACTCTGGAAACACCATATATTTT | CSVERVDSGNTIYF
TRBJ2-2 | - | - | TRBV19 | TGTGCCAGTAAACAGGGTCGAGGGGTCGGTGGGAACACCGGGGAGCTGTTTTTT | CASKQGRGVGGNTGELFF
TRBJ1-6 | - | - | TRBV28 | TGTGCCAGCAGTTTAGAACAGCTTAATTCACCCCTCCACTTT | CASSLEQLNSPLHF
TRBJ2-5 | - | TRBD2 | TRBV9 | TGTGCCAGCAGCACGACTAGCTTGGGGGGTACAGAGACCCAGTACTTC | CASSTTSLGGTETQYF
TRBJ2-1 | once | TRBD2 | TRBV4-2 | TGTGCCAGCAGCCAAGAGGGACTAGCGGGAGGGGTTGTCAACAATGAGCAGTTCTTC | CASSQEGLAGGVVNNEQFF
TRBJ1-4 | - | TRBD1 | TRBV7-9 | TGTGCCAGCAGCCAAGGACAGGGGAGGAGAGAAAAACTGTTTTTT | CASSQGQGRREKLFF
TRBJ2-7 | - | TRBD2 | TRBV19 | TGTGCCAGTAATCCCAACCAAGGGGAGGGAGACGAGCAGTACTTC | CASNPNQGEGDEQYF
TRBJ2-1 | - | TRBD2 | TRBV3-1/TRBV3-2 | TGTGCCAGCAGCCAAGGGCTAGCGGGAGGATACAATGAGCAGTTCTTC | CASSQGLAGGYNEQFF
TRBJ2-1 | medium-sized | TRBD2 | TRBV7-9 | TGTGCCAGCACCTCCAGGCGGGAGAATGAGCAGTTCTTC | CASTSRRENEQFF
TRBJ2-2 | few | - | TRBV28 | TGTGCCAGCAGTTTGGTGGTCCCCACACTAGGTTGGGCCGGGGAGCTGTTTTTT | CASSLVVPTLGWAGELFF
TRBJ1-5 | - | - | TRBV6-5 | TGTGCCAGCAGCCGGACAGCCGTAAATCAGCCCCAGCATTTT | CASSRTAVNQPQHF
TRBJ2-1 | - | - | TRBV4-1 | TGCGCCAGCAGCCAAGGGCGCGGTACAAGCTCCTACAATGAGCAGTTCTTC | CASSQGRGTSSYNEQFF
TRBJ2-6 | - | - | TRBV29-1 | TGCAGCGTGCGAAGCTCTGGGGCCAACGTCCTGACTTTC | CSVRSSGANVLTF
TRBJ2-1 | - | TRBD2 | TRBV19 | TGTGCCAGTAGTATGATAAGGGTAGCGGGACCGAATGAGCAGTTCTTC | CASSMIRVAGPNEQFF
TRBJ2-1 | - | TRBD2 | TRBV6-4 | TGTGCCAGCAGTGAGATGACTAGCGGATACAATGAGCAGTTCTTC | CASSEMTSGYNEQFF
TRBJ2-1 | - | TRBD2 | TRBV7-3 | TGTGCCAGCAGCTCCCGGGGGGTAGCGGGAGCAAATGAGCAGTTCTTC | CASSSRGVAGANEQFF
TRBJ2-2 | once | TRBD1 | TRBV29-1 | TGCAGCGTCGACAGGGGCGGCACCGGGGAGCTGTTTTTT | CSVDRGGTGELFF
TRBJ2-7 | - | - | TRBV19 | TGTGCCAGTAGTGCCGGGACTCCCGACTCCTACGAGCAGTACTTC | CASSAGTPDSYEQYF
TRBJ1-5 | once | TRBD1 | TRBV29-1 | TGCAGCGTGGGGGACAGCCCTTATCAGCCCCAGCATTTT | CSVGDSPYQPQHF
TRBJ2-1 | - | TRBD1 | TRBV2 | TGTGCCAGCAGACCGGGACAGGGTAACAATGAGCAGTTCTTC | CASRPGQGNNEQFF
TRBJ1-5 | - | - | TRBV28 | TGTGCCAGCAGTGGAGGGGCGCGAAGAAATCAGCCCCAGCATTTT | CASSGGARRNQPQHF
TRBJ2-7 | few | TRBD2 | TRBV7-9 | TGTGCCAGCAGCTTAGGGCCGTCGGGACTAGCGGAGTACGAGCAGTACTTC | CASSLGPSGLAEYEQYF
TRBJ2-3 | - | TRBD2 | TRBV5-6 | TGTGCCAGCATCGGACTAGCCCTCACAGATACGCAGTATTTT | CASIGLALTDTQYF
TRBJ2-3 | - | - | TRBV10-1 | TGCGCCAGCAGTATACTAGACTTGAGAACGCAGTATTTT | CASSILDLRTQYF
TRBJ2-7 | - | TRBD1 | TRBV19 | TGTGCCAGTAGCGACAGGGTTGGGATTCACCCATCTATTTACGAGCAGTACTTC | CASSDRVGIHPSIYEQYF
TRBJ2-3 | - | - | TRBV11-3 | TGTGCCAGCAGCTCCAGGAACACAGATACGCAGTATTTT | CASSSRNTDTQYF
TRBJ2-5 | - | - | TRBV30 | TGTGCCTGGGAAAGACAGGCCCTCCAAGAGACCCAGTACTTC | CAWERQALQETQYF
TRBJ2-2 | - | - | TRBV5-1 | TGCGCCAGCAGCTTGTGGGAGGTCACCGGGGAGCTGTTTTTT | CASSLWEVTGELFF
TRBJ2-3 | - | TRBD2 | TRBV14 | TGTGCCAGCAGCCAAGGCGGGAGTTGGAGAGATACGCAGTATTTT | CASSQGGSWRDTQYF
TRBJ1-2 | - | - | TRBV5-4 | TGTGCCAGCAGCTTGGCGGGGGGCTATGGCTACACCTTC | CASSLAGGYGYTF
TRBJ2-7 | - | - | TRBV7-8 | TGTGCCAGCAGGCCCGCGGGCAGCTCCTACGAGCAGTACTTC | CASRPAGSSYEQYF
TRBJ1-1 | - | - | TRBV3-1/TRBV3-2 | TGTGCCAGCAGCCAAAAGGGGGACAACACTGAAGCTTTCTTT | CASSQKGDNTEAFF
TRBJ2-7 | - | - | TRBV6-1 | TGTGCCAGCCGTGAAAGGAGCGGGCGGACCTACGAGCAGTACTTC | CASRERSGRTYEQYF
TRBJ2-3 | - | TRBD2 | TRBV6-5 | TGTGCCAGCAGTCAACTAGCGGGTGCAGATACGCAGTATTTT | CASSQLAGADTQYF
TRBJ1-2 | - | TRBD1 | TRBV30 | TGTGCCTGGTGGGACAGTCTCTATGGCTACACCTTC | CAWWDSLYGYTF
TRBJ1-5 | - | - | TRBV12-3/TRBV12-4 | TGTGCCAGCAGTTTTTCGAGCAATCAGCCCCAGCATTTT | CASSFSSNQPQHF
TRBJ2-7 | - | - | TRBV3-1/TRBV3-2 | TGTGCCAGCAGCCCCCGCTTAGCCAGCATGGGTTACGAGCAGTACTTC | CASSPRLASMGYEQYF
TRBJ2-5 | - | TRBD2 | TRBV24-1 | TGTGCCACCAGTGATCCCCGACTAGCGGGTGGACAAGAGACCCAGTACTTC | CATSDPRLAGGQETQYF
TRBJ1-4 | - | TRBD1 | TRBV5-1 | TGCGCCAGCAGCTTGGCAGGGGGCGCTGAAAAACTGTTTTTT | CASSLAGGAEKLFF
TRBJ1-1 | - | - | TRBV3-1/TRBV3-2 | TGTGCCAGCAGCCAATCAGTACAGGGTGGTACTGAAGCTTTCTTT | CASSQSVQGGTEAFF
TRBJ2-1 | - | TRBD1 | TRBV4-1 | TGCGCCAGCAGCCAGGGACAGGGGGCCTACAATGAGCAGTTCTTC | CASSQGQGAYNEQFF
TRBJ1-5 | - | - | TRBV6-5 | TGTGCCAGCAGGGGCAGGGGCAATCAGCCCCAGCATTTT | CASRGRGNQPQHF
TRBJ2-3 | - | TRBD1 | TRBV15 | TGTGCCACCAGCAGGGACAGGGGAAGAGATACGCAGTATTTT | CATSRDRGRDTQYF
TRBJ2-7 | - | TRBD1 | TRBV5-1 | TGCGCCAGCAGCTGGACAGGACAGGACAGTTACGAGCAGTACTTC | CASSWTGQDSYEQYF
TRBJ1-2 | - | TRBD1 | TRBV3-1/TRBV3-2 | TGTGCCACCCACAGGGGTAACTATGGCTACACCTTC | CATHRGNYGYTF
TRBJ2-7 | - | TRBD2 | TRBV5-4 | TGTGCCAGCAGCTTGTCTGGACCGGGGGGCTACGAGCAGTACTTC | CASSLSGPGGYEQYF